There are many counts of the clone carrying this T cell receptor beta chain. No antigen is known for it. The sample is drawn from a study of CD8 T cells in ankylosing spondylitis. TCRdb independently ran MiXCR on the 5' RACE reads; one entry per CDR3 protein. This repertoire shows about 240,000 distinct CDR3 sequences, 9.5% to 12% found once; its top ten account for around 6.5%. Germline CDR1 DFQATT, CDR2 SNEGSKA (reference sequence). The V gene lost 4 bases and the J gene lost 7 bases, with 17 bases spanning the gap. The CDR3 loop spans 14 amino acids. The study's findings and limits: Seemingly distinctive of ankylosing spondylitis blood was a TCR beta motif formed by eight highly homologous variants.

The sequence derives from a male donor with ankylosing spondylitis or in good health (not recorded which). The specimen was blood, either unsorted or a sorted T cell fraction (not recorded which). The J gene is TRBJ2-1, the V gene TRBV20-1, with a weak D call TRBD1 (6 bases). The CDR3 bases are TGCAGTGCTACCCAGGGGATCGGCACTAATGAGCAGTTCTTC. Its translation is CSATQGIGTNEQFF.